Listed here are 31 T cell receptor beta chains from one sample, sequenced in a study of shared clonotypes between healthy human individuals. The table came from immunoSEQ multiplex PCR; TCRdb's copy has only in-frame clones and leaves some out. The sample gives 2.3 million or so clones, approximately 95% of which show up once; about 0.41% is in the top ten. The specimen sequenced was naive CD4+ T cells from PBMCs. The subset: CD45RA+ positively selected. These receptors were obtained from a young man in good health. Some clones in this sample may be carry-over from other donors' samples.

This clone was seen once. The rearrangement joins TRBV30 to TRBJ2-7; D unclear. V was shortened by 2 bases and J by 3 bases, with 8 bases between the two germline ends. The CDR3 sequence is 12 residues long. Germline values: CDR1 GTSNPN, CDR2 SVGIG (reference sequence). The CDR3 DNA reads TGTGCCTGGAGTCACTCGTACTACGAGCAGTACTTC. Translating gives CAWSHSYYEQYF. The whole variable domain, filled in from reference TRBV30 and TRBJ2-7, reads SQTIHQWPATLVQPVGSPLSLECTVEGTSNPNLYWYRQAAGRGLQLLFYSVGIGQISSEVPQNLSASRPQDRQFILSSKKLLLSDSGFYLCAWSHSYYEQYFGPGTRLTVT.

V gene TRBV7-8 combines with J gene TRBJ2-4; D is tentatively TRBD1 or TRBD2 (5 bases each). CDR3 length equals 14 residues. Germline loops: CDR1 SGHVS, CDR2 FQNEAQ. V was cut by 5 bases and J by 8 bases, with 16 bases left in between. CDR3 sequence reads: CASSRTTGTHIQYF. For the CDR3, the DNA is TGTGCCAGCAGCCGAACGACGGGGACGCACATTCAGTACTTC.

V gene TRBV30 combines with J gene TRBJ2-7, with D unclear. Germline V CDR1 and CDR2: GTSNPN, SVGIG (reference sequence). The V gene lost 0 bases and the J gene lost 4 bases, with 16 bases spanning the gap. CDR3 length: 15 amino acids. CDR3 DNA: TGTGCCTGGAGTGTACGAATGGTTACCGATTACGAGCAGTACTTC. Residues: CAWSVRMVTDYEQYF. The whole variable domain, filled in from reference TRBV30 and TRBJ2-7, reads SQTIHQWPATLVQPVGSPLSLECTVEGTSNPNLYWYRQAAGRGLQLLFYSVGIGQISSEVPQNLSASRPQDRQFILSSKKLLLSDSGFYLCAWSVRMVTDYEQYFGPGTRLTVT.

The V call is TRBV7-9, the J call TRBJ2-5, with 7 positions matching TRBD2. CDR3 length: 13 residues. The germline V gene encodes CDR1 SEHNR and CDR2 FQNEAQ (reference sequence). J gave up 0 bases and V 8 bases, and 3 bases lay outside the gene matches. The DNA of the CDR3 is TGTGCCAGCCTCAGCGGGGACCAAGAGACCCAGTACTTC. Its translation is CASLSGDQETQYF.

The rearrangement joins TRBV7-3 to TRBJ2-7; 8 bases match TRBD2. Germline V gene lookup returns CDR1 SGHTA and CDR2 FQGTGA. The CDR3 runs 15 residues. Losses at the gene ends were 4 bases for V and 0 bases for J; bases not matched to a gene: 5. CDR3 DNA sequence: TGTGCCAGCAGCTACAAAGCGGGAGACTCCTACGAGCAGTACTTC. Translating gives CASSYKAGDSYEQYF.

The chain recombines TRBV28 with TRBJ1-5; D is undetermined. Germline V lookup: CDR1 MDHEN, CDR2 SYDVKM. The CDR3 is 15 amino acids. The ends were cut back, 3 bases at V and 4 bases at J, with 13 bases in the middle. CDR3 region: CASSLLPELNQPQHF. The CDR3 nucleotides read TGTGCCAGCAGTTTGCTCCCCGAGTTGAATCAGCCCCAGCATTTT. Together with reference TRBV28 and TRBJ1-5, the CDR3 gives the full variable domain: DVKVTQSSRYLVKRTGEKVFLECVQDMDHENMFWYRQDPGLGLRLIYFSYDVKMKEKGDIPEGYSVSREKKERFSLILESASTNQTSMYLCASSLLPELNQPQHFGDGTRLSIL.

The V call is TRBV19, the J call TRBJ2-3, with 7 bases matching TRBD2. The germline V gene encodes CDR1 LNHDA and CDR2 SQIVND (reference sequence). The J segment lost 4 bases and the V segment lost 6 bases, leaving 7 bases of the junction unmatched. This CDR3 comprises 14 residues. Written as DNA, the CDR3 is TGTGCCAGTAGATCGGGGGGTCCTCCAGATACGCAGTATTTT. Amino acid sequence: CASRSGGPPDTQYF.

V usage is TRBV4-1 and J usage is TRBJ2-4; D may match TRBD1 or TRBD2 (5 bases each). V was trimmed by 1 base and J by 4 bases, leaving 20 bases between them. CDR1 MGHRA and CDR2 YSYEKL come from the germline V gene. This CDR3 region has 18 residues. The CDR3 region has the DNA TGCGCCAGCAGCCAAGGCCCCTTTTCCGGGGCCCGAAAAAACATTCAGTACTTC. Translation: CASSQGPFSGARKNIQYF.

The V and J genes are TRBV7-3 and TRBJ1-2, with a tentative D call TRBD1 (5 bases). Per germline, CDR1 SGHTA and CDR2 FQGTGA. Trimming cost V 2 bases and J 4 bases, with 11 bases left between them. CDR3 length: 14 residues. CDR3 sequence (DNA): TGTGCCAGCAGCTTAGGTCCCAGGGCCTATGGCTACACCTTC. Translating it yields CASSLGPRAYGYTF.

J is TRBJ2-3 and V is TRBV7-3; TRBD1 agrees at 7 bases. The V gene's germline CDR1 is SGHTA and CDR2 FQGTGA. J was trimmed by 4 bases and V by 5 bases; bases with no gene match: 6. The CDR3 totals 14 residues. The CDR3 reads CASSPDRTPDTQYF. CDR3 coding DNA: TGTGCCAGCAGCCCGGACAGGACACCAGATACGCAGTATTTT.

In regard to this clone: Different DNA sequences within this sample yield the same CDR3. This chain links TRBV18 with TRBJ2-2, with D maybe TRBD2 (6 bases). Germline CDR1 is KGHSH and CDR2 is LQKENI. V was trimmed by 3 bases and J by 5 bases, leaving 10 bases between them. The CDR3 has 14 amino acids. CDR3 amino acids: CASSPRLETGELFF. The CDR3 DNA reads TGTGCCAGCTCACCCCGACTAGAAACCGGGGAGCTGTTTTTT.

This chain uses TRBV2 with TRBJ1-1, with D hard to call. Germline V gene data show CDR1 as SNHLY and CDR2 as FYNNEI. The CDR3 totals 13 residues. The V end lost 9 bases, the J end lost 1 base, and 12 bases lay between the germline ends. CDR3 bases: TGTGCCAGTGCAGAACTGGAGAACACTGAAGCTTTCTTT. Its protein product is CASAELENTEAFF.

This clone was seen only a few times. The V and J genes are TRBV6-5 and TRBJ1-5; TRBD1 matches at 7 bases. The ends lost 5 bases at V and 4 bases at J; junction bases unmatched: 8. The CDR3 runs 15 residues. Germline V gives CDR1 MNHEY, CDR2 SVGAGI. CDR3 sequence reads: CASSPGQTGNQPQHF. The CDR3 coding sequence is TGTGCCAGCAGTCCAGGGCAGACAGGGAATCAGCCCCAGCATTTT.

The CDR3 coding sequence is TGTGCCAGCAGCCGGAGGTTAGCTAGCGAGAACACCGGGGAGCTGTTTTTT. Translation gives CASSRRLASENTGELFF. The rearrangement uses TRBV4-2 and TRBJ2-2; the D gene is possibly TRBD2 (6 bases). The germline V gene encodes CDR1 LGHNA and CDR2 YNFKEQ. The CDR3 covers 17 residues. V was shortened by 4 bases and J by 1 base, with 16 bases between the two germline ends.

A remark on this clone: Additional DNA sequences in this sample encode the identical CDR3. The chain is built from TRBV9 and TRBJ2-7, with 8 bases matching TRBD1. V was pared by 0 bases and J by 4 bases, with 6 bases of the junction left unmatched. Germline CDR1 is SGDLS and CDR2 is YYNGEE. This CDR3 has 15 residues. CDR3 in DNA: TGTGCCAGCAGCGTAGCGGGTGGACAGGGATACGAGCAGTACTTC. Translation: CASSVAGGQGYEQYF. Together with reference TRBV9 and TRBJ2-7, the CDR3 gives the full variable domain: DSGVTQTPKHLITATGQRVTLRCSPRSGDLSVYWYQQSLDQGLQFLIQYYNGEERAKGNILERFSAQQFPDLHSELNLSSLELGDSALYFCASSVAGGQGYEQYFGPGTRLTVT.

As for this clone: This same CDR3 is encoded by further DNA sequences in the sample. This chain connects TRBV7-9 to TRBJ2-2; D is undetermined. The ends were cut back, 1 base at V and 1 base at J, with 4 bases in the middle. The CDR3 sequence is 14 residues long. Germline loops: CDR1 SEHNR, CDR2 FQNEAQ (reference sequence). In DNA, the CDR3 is TGTGCCAGCAGCTTAGGCGGGAACACCGGGGAGCTGTTTTTT. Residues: CASSLGGNTGELFF. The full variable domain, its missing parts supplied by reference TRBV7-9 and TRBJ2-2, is DTGVSQNPRHKITKRGQNVTFRCDPISEHNRLYWYRQTLGQGPEFLTYFQNEAQLEKSRLLSDRFSAERPKGSFSTLEIQRTEQGDSAMYLCASSLGGNTGELFFGEGSRLTVL.

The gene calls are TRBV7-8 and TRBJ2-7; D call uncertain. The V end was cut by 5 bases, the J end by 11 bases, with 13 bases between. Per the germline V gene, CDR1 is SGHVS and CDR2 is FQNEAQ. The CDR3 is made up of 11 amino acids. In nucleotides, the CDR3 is TGTGCCAGCAGCGGGAAGGGTCGAGAGTACTTC. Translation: CASSGKGREYF.

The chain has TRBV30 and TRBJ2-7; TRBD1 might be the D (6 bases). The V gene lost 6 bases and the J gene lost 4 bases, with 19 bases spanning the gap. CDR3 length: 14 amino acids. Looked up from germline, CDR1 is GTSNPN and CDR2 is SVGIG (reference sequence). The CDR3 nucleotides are TGTGCCTGTAATGCCGGGACACGACAATACGAGCAGTACTTC. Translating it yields CACNAGTRQYEQYF.

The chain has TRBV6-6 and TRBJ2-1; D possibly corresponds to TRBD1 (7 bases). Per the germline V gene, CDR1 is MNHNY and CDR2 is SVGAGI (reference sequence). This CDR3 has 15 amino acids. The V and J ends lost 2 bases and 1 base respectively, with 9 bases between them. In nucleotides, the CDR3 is TGTGCCAGCAGTTACCAGGGGGGATCCTACAATGAGCAGTTCTTC. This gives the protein CASSYQGGSYNEQFF.

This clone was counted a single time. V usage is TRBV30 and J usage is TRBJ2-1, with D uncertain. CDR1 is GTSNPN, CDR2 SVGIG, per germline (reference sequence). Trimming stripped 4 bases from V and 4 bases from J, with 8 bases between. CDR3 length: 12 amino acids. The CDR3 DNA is TGTGCCTGGAACCCTCCGTACAATGAGCAGTTCTTC. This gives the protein CAWNPPYNEQFF.

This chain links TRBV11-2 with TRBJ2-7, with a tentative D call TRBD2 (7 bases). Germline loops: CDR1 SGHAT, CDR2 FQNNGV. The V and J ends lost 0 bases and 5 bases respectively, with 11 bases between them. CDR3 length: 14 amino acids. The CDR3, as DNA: TGTGCCAGCAGCTTAGACAGGGGAGGGGACGAGCAGTACTTC. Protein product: CASSLDRGGDEQYF.

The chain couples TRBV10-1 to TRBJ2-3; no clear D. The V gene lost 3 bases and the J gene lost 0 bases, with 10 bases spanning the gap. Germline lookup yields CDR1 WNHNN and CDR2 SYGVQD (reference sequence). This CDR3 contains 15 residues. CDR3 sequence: CASSEGRLSTDTQYF. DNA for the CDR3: TGCGCCAGCAGTGAAGGACGGCTAAGCACAGATACGCAGTATTTT.

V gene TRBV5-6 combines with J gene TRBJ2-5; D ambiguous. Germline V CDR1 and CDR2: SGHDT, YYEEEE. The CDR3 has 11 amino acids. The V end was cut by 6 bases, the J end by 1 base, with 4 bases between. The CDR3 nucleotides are TGTGCCAGCAACCGCCAAGAGACCCAGTACTTC. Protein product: CASNRQETQYF.

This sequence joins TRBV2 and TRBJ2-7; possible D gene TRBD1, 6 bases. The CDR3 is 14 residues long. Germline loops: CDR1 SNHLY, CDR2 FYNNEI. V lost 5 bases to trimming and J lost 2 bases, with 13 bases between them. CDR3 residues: CASSLGGQPYEQYF. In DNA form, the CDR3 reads TGTGCCAGCAGTTTAGGGGGACAACCCTACGAGCAGTACTTC.

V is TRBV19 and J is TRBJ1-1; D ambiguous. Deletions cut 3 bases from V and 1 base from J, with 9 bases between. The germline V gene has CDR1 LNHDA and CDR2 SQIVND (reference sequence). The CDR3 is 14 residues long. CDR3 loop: CASSISRSNTEAFF. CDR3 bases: TGTGCCAGTAGTATCTCCCGGTCGAACACTGAAGCTTTCTTT.

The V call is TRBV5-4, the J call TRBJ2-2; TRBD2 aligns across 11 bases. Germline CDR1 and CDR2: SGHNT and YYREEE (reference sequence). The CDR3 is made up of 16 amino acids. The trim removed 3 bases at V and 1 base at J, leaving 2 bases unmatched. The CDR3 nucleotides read TGTGCCAGCAGCTCGACTAGCGGGGTGAACACCGGGGAGCTGTTTTTT. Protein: CASSSTSGVNTGELFF.

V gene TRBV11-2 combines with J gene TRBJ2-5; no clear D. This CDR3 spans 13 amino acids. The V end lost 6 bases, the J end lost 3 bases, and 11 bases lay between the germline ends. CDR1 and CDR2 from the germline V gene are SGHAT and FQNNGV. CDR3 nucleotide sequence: TGTGCCAGCAGACCCATCCGGGAAGAGACCCAGTACTTC. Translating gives CASRPIREETQYF.

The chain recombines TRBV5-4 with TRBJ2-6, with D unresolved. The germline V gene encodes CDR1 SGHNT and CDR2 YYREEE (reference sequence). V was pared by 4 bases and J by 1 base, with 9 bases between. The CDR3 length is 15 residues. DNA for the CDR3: TGTGCCAGCAGCCCCCCGAAGTCTGGGGCCAACGTCCTGACTTTC. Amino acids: CASSPPKSGANVLTF.

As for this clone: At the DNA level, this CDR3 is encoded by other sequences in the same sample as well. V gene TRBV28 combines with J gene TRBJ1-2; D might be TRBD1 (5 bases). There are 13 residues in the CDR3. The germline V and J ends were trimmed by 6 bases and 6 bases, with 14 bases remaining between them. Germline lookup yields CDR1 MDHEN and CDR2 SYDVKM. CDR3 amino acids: CASSLVGGNGYTF. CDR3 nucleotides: TGTGCCAGCAGCCTGGTCGGGGGGAATGGCTACACCTTC.

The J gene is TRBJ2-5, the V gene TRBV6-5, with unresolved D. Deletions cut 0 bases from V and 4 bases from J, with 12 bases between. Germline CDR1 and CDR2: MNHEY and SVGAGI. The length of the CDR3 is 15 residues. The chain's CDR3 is CASSYSMVARETQYF. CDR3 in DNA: TGTGCCAGCAGTTACTCGATGGTCGCCCGAGAGACCCAGTACTTC.

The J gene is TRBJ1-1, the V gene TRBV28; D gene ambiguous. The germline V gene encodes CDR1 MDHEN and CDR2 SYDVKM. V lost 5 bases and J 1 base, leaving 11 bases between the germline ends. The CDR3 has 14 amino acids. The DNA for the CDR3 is TGTGCCAGCAGTCCCGTCGGACCGAACACTGAAGCTTTCTTT. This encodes CASSPVGPNTEAFF.